The 21 T cell receptor beta chains below were found in one sample sequenced in a study of blood T cell repertoires in COVID-19. TCRdb's table, derived via immunoSEQ multiplex PCR, lists solely in-frame clones and lacks some. The sample has some 94,000 clones; about four fifths are singletons. Sequences were obtained from peripheral blood. These receptors all stem from a man in his 70s with active or convalescent COVID-19.

This rearrangement joins TRBV7-9 to TRBJ2-2, with 14 bases fitting TRBD2. The J segment lost 6 bases and the V segment lost 6 bases, leaving 6 bases of the junction unmatched. CDR3 length equals 16 residues. The germline CDR1 and CDR2 sequences are SEHNR and FQNEAQ (reference sequence). CDR3 coding DNA: TGTGCCAGCAGTGGGACTAGCGGGGGAACGGCCGGGGAGCTGTTTTTT. Translation gives CASSGTSGGTAGELFF.

V and J are TRBV30 and TRBJ2-6; 7 bases fit TRBD1. Germline V CDR1 and CDR2: GTSNPN, SVGIG (reference sequence). There are 16 residues in the CDR3. Trimming removed 0 bases from V and 3 bases from J; junction bases left unmatched: 5. CDR3 protein: CAWSVEDRVGANVLTF. The CDR3 region has the DNA TGTGCCTGGAGTGTAGAAGACAGGGTTGGGGCCAACGTCCTGACTTTC.

V and J are TRBV7-9 and TRBJ1-2; TRBD1 is a possible D gene (6 bases). The germline CDR1 and CDR2 sequences are SEHNR and FQNEAQ (reference sequence). This CDR3 has 13 residues. Trimming took 5 bases from V and 7 from J, leaving 14 bases between them. The CDR3 loop is CASSATSGAGYTF. The CDR3 bases are TGTGCCAGCAGCGCTACTTCAGGGGCTGGCTACACCTTC.

The chain recombines TRBV6-2 or TRBV6-3 with TRBJ2-1, with D possibly being TRBD2 (7 bases). Trimming stripped 5 bases from V and 6 bases from J, with 14 bases between. In germline, CDR1 is MNHEY, CDR2 SVGEGT. The CDR3 sequence is 14 residues long. CDR3 sequence reads: CASSIQGGVNEQFF. CDR3 coding DNA: TGTGCCAGCAGTATCCAAGGGGGGGTCAATGAGCAGTTCTTC.

The chain uses TRBV6-4 and TRBJ2-7, with a tentative D call TRBD2 (6 bases). With 0 bases removed from V and 3 bases from J, the gap between germline ends came to 21 bases. The CDR3 is made up of 18 amino acids. Germline V gene lookup returns CDR1 MRHNA and CDR2 SNTAGT. In nucleotides, the CDR3 is TGTGCCAGCAGTGACTCGAGGCATTTGGGGGGAAGGGGCTACGAGCAGTACTTC. Encoded protein: CASSDSRHLGGRGYEQYF.

The genes are TRBV6-5 and TRBJ1-3; perhaps TRBD1 as D (5 bases). The CDR3 is 15 amino acids. The V gene lost 8 bases and the J gene lost 4 bases, with 18 bases spanning the gap. Germline CDR1 MNHEY, CDR2 SVGAGI. Here the CDR3 DNA reads TGTGCCAGCTGGAGGGGTAAAGCGGGGGGAAACACCATATATTTT. It specifies CASWRGKAGGNTIYF.

In this sample, this clone turned up a few times. The rearrangement links TRBV19 to TRBJ2-2; 7 bases align to TRBD2. V gave up 3 bases and J gave up 7 bases; unmatched junction bases: 8. The CDR3 sequence is 15 residues long. CDR1 LNHDA and CDR2 SQIVND come from the germline V gene (reference sequence). Here the CDR3 reads CASSIGTQRGGELFF. In DNA, the CDR3 is TGTGCCAGTAGTATTGGGACCCAGCGGGGCGGGGAGCTGTTTTTT. Variable domain in full (rest from reference TRBV19 and TRBJ2-2): DGGITQSPKYLFRKEGQNVTLSCEQNLNHDAMYWYRQDPGQGLRLIYYSQIVNDFQKGDIAEGYSVSREKKESFPLTVTSAQKNPTAFYLCASSIGTQRGGELFFGEGSRLTVL.

The chain is built from TRBV28 and TRBJ2-3; 9 positions match TRBD2. J gave up 2 bases and V 5 bases, and 14 bases lay outside the gene matches. From germline, CDR1 is MDHEN and CDR2 SYDVKM. CDR3 size: 18 residues. CDR3 sequence: CASSNTGLSGGDTDTQYF. The CDR3 region has the DNA TGTGCCAGCAGTAACACAGGCCTTAGCGGGGGAGACACAGATACGCAGTATTTT.

The gene calls are TRBV2 and TRBJ2-1; D gene unclear. The CDR3 extends over 14 amino acids. CDR1 and CDR2 from the germline V gene are SNHLY and FYNNEI. Trimming took off 8 bases at V and 5 bases at J, with 16 bases between the two ends. The CDR3 sequence: CASGSPLLNNEQFF. The CDR3 coding sequence is TGTGCCAGCGGTAGCCCCCTCCTCAACAATGAGCAGTTCTTC. Complete variable domain (other parts from reference TRBV2 and TRBJ2-1): EPEVTQTPSHQVTQMGQEVILRCVPISNHLYFYWYRQILGQKVEFLVSFYNNEISEKSEIFDDQFSVERPDGSNFTLKIRSTKLEDSAMYFCASGSPLLNNEQFFGPGTRLTVL.

This chain links TRBV7-9 with TRBJ1-2, with 7 bases matching TRBD1. In germline, CDR1 is SEHNR, CDR2 FQNEAQ (reference sequence). V was clipped by 5 bases and J by 4 bases; unmatched bases: 4. The CDR3 has 13 amino acids. CDR3 residues: CASSPDRVYGYTF. The CDR3, as DNA: TGTGCCAGCAGCCCCGACAGGGTCTATGGCTACACCTTC. Full variable domain (outside the CDR3, taken from reference TRBV7-9 and TRBJ1-2): DTGVSQNPRHKITKRGQNVTFRCDPISEHNRLYWYRQTLGQGPEFLTYFQNEAQLEKSRLLSDRFSAERPKGSFSTLEIQRTEQGDSAMYLCASSPDRVYGYTFGSGTRLTVV.

V is TRBV5-8 and J is TRBJ2-5; maybe TRBD1 (6 bases). Trimming removed 0 bases from V and 0 bases from J, with 12 bases in between. The CDR3 length is 16 residues. Germline-derived CDR1 and CDR2 are SGHTS and YDEGEE. CDR3 coding DNA: TGTGCCAGCAGCTTGGGGACAGCCATTTACCAAGAGACCCAGTACTTC. This codes for CASSLGTAIYQETQYF.

The gene calls are TRBV7-9 and TRBJ1-5; 8 bases fit TRBD1. Germline V gene data show CDR1 as SEHNR and CDR2 as FQNEAQ (reference sequence). V gave up 5 bases and J gave up 5 bases; unmatched junction bases: 2. This CDR3 is 13 amino acids long. CDR3 sequence: CASSAGQDQPQHF. The CDR3, as DNA: TGTGCCAGCAGCGCGGGACAGGATCAGCCCCAGCATTTT.

This clone has just one count. This chain links TRBV9 with TRBJ2-1; possible D gene TRBD1, 6 bases. The CDR3 runs 13 residues. Trimming shortened V by 1 base and J by 4 bases, and 6 bases separated the two germline ends. Germline assignment: CDR1 SGDLS and CDR2 YYNGEE. CDR3 DNA sequence: TGTGCCAGCAGCGTACAGGGGTACAATGAGCAGTTCTTC. It yields the protein CASSVQGYNEQFF. Supplemented by reference TRBV9 and TRBJ2-1, the full variable domain reads DSGVTQTPKHLITATGQRVTLRCSPRSGDLSVYWYQQSLDQGLQFLIQYYNGEERAKGNILERFSAQQFPDLHSELNLSSLELGDSALYFCASSVQGYNEQFFGPGTRLTVL.

The CDR3 region is CATSLGPDTGELFF. As DNA, the CDR3 is TGTGCCACCAGTCTTGGGCCGGACACCGGGGAGCTGTTTTTT. This chain links TRBV24-1 with TRBJ2-2; D call uncertain. The V gene lost 6 bases and the J gene lost 3 bases, with 10 bases spanning the gap. There are 14 residues in the CDR3. In germline, CDR1 is KGHDR, CDR2 SFDVKD.

This chain joins TRBV11-2 and TRBJ2-1; D is unresolved. Germline CDR1 reads SGHAT; CDR2 reads FQNNGV. CDR3 length: 13 amino acids. V was pared by 1 base and J by 9 bases, with 10 bases between. CDR3 in DNA: TGTGCCAGCAGCTTAGCACTGTGGAGTGAGCAGTTCTTC. It yields the protein CASSLALWSEQFF.

The genes are TRBV5-5 and TRBJ2-1, with 12 bases fitting TRBD2. This CDR3 contains 17 residues. Germline CDR1 SGHKS, CDR2 YYEKEE (reference sequence). The trim removed 5 bases at V and 3 bases at J, leaving 9 bases unmatched. The CDR3 sequence: CASRPGLAGLNYNEQFF. CDR3 nucleotide sequence: TGTGCCAGCAGACCCGGACTAGCGGGGCTAAACTACAATGAGCAGTTCTTC.

This clone came up once. The chain is built from TRBV6-2 or TRBV6-3 and TRBJ1-1; TRBD1 might be the D (6 bases). Trimming pared 6 bases from V and 3 bases from J, leaving 11 bases between. The CDR3 spans 13 residues. Germline V gene data show CDR1 as MNHEY and CDR2 as SVGEGT. CDR3 loop: CASRYREDTEAFF. CDR3 bases: TGTGCCAGCAGGTACAGGGAGGACACTGAAGCTTTCTTT.

The chain couples TRBV4-2 to TRBJ1-6; TRBD1 might be the D (5 bases). The CDR3 totals 17 residues. V was pared by 4 bases and J by 8 bases, with 21 bases between. From germline, CDR1 is LGHNA and CDR2 YNFKEQ. The CDR3, as DNA: TGTGCCAGCAGCCCCCAGGCTCCTGGGCAGGGTCATTCACCCCTCCACTTT. Protein: CASSPQAPGQGHSPLHF.

V is TRBV6-5 and J is TRBJ2-3; 10 positions match TRBD2. The V and J ends lost 6 bases and 4 bases, in that order; junction bases with no gene match: 7. Germline V CDR1 and CDR2: MNHEY, SVGAGI. The CDR3 covers 15 residues. DNA of the CDR3: TGTGCCAGCAGCCCCAGCGGGGGGGATGCAGATACGCAGTATTTT. Translated: CASSPSGGDADTQYF.

J is TRBJ2-5 and V is TRBV7-3; TRBD1 aligns across 10 bases. V trimming: 5 bases; J trimming: 4 bases; junction bases outside the gene matches: 1. CDR1 and CDR2 from the germline V gene are SGHTA and FQGTGA. This CDR3 comprises 13 residues. In nucleotides, the CDR3 is TGTGCCAGCAGCCGGGACAGGGGAGAGACCCAGTACTTC. Its translation: CASSRDRGETQYF.

The CDR3 region is CASSQKQGADGYTF. CDR3 DNA: TGTGCCAGCAGCCAAAAACAGGGGGCGGATGGCTACACCTTC. The chain carries TRBV5-5 and TRBJ1-2; TRBD1 matches at 9 bases. The CDR3 contains 14 residues. The junction had 7 bases not matched to a gene; V was cut back by 4 bases and J by 6 bases. The germline V gene encodes CDR1 SGHKS and CDR2 YYEKEE (reference sequence).